The entry below describes one TCR beta chain. Assay used: immunoSEQ multiplex PCR; TCRdb lists only in-frame clones, some missing. The profile shows some 250,000 clones, roughly 87% of them singletons. This CDR3 comprises 17 residues. Unmatched junction bases numbered 5, after V lost 6 bases and J lost 0 bases. Germline CDR1 is WNHNN and CDR2 is SYGVQD (reference sequence). This sample is drawn from a study of blood T cell repertoires in COVID-19. Across the study: Researchers got acute and convalescent COVID-19 samples from the United States, Italy and Spain.

The receptor was isolated from a man aged 55 to 69 who had recovered from COVID-19. This chain uses TRBV10-1 with TRBJ2-6; 10 bases agree with TRBD1. Sequenced sample: peripheral blood. This chain's CDR3 is CASSPGQGFSGANVLTF. The CDR3 DNA reads as TGCGCCAGCAGCCCGGGACAGGGGTTCTCTGGGGCCAACGTCCTGACTTTC.